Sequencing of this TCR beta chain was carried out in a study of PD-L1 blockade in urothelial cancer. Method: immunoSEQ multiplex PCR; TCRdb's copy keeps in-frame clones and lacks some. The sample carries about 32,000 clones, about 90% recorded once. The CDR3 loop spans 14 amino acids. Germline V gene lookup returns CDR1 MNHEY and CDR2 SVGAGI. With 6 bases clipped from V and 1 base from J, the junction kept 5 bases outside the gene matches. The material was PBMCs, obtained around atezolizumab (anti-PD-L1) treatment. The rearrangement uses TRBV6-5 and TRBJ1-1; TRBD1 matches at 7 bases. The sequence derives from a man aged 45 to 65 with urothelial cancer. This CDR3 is CASRRGQQNTEAFF. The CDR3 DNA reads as TGTGCCAGCAGGAGGGGACAGCAGAACACTGAAGCTTTCTTT.